This T cell receptor (beta chain) was profiled in a study of blood T cell repertoires in COVID-19 (TCRdb year 2020). Context from the whole study: Collaborator samples came from the United States, Italy and Spain and covered acute and convalescent phases of COVID-19. Samples came from the ongoing ImmuneRACE study (first 160 participants) plus 1,254 subjects from 6 global collaborators. A freely available public database, intended as a resource for researchers studying the immune response to SARS-CoV-2, is where the repertoires were released. A de-identified subject ID, COVID-19 status, age in years and sex were almost always included in the sample metadata. Subjects who had been exposed to COVID-19, were actively infected with it, or had recovered from it provided the deeply sampled blood TCRbeta repertoires that made up the dataset. Where HLA class I and class II types were available, the types were taken from metadata supplied by the sample provider, not from assay-based typing. The prospective study material was composed of cDNA or gDNA derived from T cells, B-cell-depleted T cells, or PBMCs. Broad study findings and their caveats: Clinical and demographic metadata were provided uncurated, with the amount varying by source and participant.

The CDR3 sequence holds 15 residues, the cysteine and phenylalanine included. Of all the DNA, just the CDR3 is kept, 45 bases in frame from base 1. V gives up 3 bases and J gives up 1 base, and the segment between their germline ends measures 12 bases. According to the germline V gene (reference sequence), CDR1 reads LNHDA and CDR2 reads SQIVND. TCRbeta CDR3 regions were amplified from genomic DNA using the immunoSEQ Assay, a bias-controlled multiplex PCR. For the original study's pipeline: The number of nucleated cells in each sample was estimated from the amplification of reference gene primers within the assay. To quantify the absolute abundance of each unique TCRbeta CDR3 rearrangement, sequence reads were collapsed and filtered. Productive Simpson clonality was computed per sample as the square root of Simpson's diversity index over productive rearrangements. TCRdb limited this immuneACCESS table to in-frame rearrangements with V and J called. A share of clones is missing; checked studies link under half to unresolved V genes, and the rest is unexplained. The DNA was the basis for D and trimming; V, J and clone size are from that table. For this sample there are roughly 150,000 clones; 65% to 85% appear just once. The top ten clonotypes cover about 5% of the sample.

The collaborating institutions used their own protocols to collect whole blood in K2EDTA tubes. Collaborator samples were shipped for TCRbeta analysis as frozen whole blood, isolated PBMCs, or DNA extracted from either sample type. This clone was seen only once. Its antigen has not been determined. Base-call qualities are not available, and no considerably larger clone is one nucleotide away. Sequenced material: peripheral blood. This receptor was obtained from a woman in her forties or fifties with acute or convalescent COVID-19. The sequence is built from TRBV19 and TRBJ1-1; tentative D gene TRBD1, with 5 bases matching. The CDR3 loop reads CASSMSGLTNTEAFF. The DNA sequence is as follows: TGTGCCAGTAGTATGTCGGGACTGACGAACACTGAAGCTTTCTTT. The full variable domain, with segments outside the CDR3 supplied by the reference TRBV19 and TRBJ1-1 proteins, appears as DGGITQSPKYLFRKEGQNVTLSCEQNLNHDAMYWYRQDPGQGLRLIYYSQIVNDFQKGDIAEGYSVSREKKESFPLTVTSAQKNPTAFYLCASSMSGLTNTEAFFGQGTRLTVV.